What follows are 12 T cell receptor beta chains derived from one specimen sequenced in a study of beta chain features in type 1 diabetes. Sequenced material consisted of expressed TCRB transcripts (all of the isolated RNA was reverse transcribed). Libraries were prepared by immunoSEQ multiplex PCR; TCRdb keeps only in-frame clonotypes and omits some of them. The sample lists around 13,000 clones; roughly half were seen once. The sequenced sample consisted of stem cell memory CD4+ T cells from blood. All receptors come from a man aged 18 to 30 in good health.

The V call is TRBV6-5, the J call TRBJ2-7; 9 nucleotides line up with TRBD2. Trimming cost V 4 bases and J 5 bases; bases outside gene matches: 9. Germline-derived CDR1 and CDR2 are MNHEY and SVGAGI. The CDR3 is made up of 15 amino acids. In DNA, the CDR3 is TGTGCCAGCAGTTCACGTCGCGGGGGGGCTGACGAGCAGTACTTC. Translated, it gives CASSSRRGGADEQYF.

This clone has just a few counts. J is TRBJ2-5 and V is TRBV10-1; TRBD1 agrees at 7 bases. V lost 0 bases to trimming and J lost 2 bases; unmatched junction nucleotides: 3. The CDR3 has 15 residues. The V gene's germline CDR1 is WNHNN and CDR2 SYGVQD (reference sequence). The CDR3 DNA sequence: TGCGCCAGCAGTGAGTCCTCGACAGGGCAAGAGACCCAGTACTTC. This sequence encodes CASSESSTGQETQYF.

This chain connects TRBV7-2 to TRBJ2-3; D is uncertain. This CDR3 is 14 amino acids long. Trimming left V 0 bases short and J 0 bases short, with 4 bases between. Germline-derived CDR1 and CDR2 are SGHTA and FQGNSA. This CDR3 is CASSLAQSTDTQYF. The CDR3 DNA sequence: TGTGCCAGCAGCTTAGCTCAGAGCACAGATACGCAGTATTTT.

The V call is TRBV5-1, the J call TRBJ1-2; no clear D gene. Germline V CDR1 and CDR2: SGHRS, YFSETQ. Trimming removed 4 bases at V and 2 bases at J, with 15 bases between. This CDR3 has 15 amino acids. The CDR3 spells CASSRQYDTNYGYTF. CDR3 bases: TGCGCCAGCAGCCGTCAATATGACACCAACTATGGCTACACCTTC.

The CDR3 spells CAIPQARGNRADYGYTF. The CDR3 DNA reads TGTGCCATCCCTCAGGCCAGGGGCAACAGGGCAGACTATGGCTACACCTTC. The chain carries TRBV10-3 and TRBJ1-2; possibly TRBD1 for D (6 bases). Germline CDR1 ENHRY, CDR2 SYGVKD. V was pared by 8 bases and J by 3 bases, with 25 bases between. The CDR3 loop spans 17 amino acids.

This chain connects TRBV7-2 to TRBJ2-7, with TRBD1 matching 8 bases. In germline, CDR1 is SGHTA, CDR2 FQGNSA. The CDR3 is 16 amino acids. V was clipped by 4 bases and J by 4 bases; unmatched bases: 12. The chain's CDR3 is CASSYERRTGSYEQYF. Here the CDR3 DNA reads TGTGCCAGCAGCTATGAACGACGGACAGGGTCGTACGAGCAGTACTTC.

In this sample, this clone turned up a few times. The chain recombines TRBV5-4 with TRBJ1-2; D remains ambiguous. Germline V gives CDR1 SGHNT, CDR2 YYREEE (reference sequence). CDR3 size: 15 residues. Trimming removed 2 bases at V and 2 bases at J, with 13 bases between. Here the CDR3 reads CASSFKSQVNYGYTF. The CDR3 DNA sequence: TGTGCCAGCAGCTTTAAATCGCAGGTCAACTATGGCTACACCTTC.

This sequence joins TRBV18 and TRBJ2-5; 10 bases map to TRBD2. V dropped 4 bases and J dropped 2; count of bases not matched to a gene: 4. Germline V gene lookup returns CDR1 KGHSH and CDR2 LQKENI. This CDR3 is built from 15 residues. CDR3 region: CASSLVAGGQETQYF. The DNA for the CDR3 is TGTGCCAGCTCACTGGTAGCGGGGGGTCAAGAGACCCAGTACTTC. Drawing the rest from reference TRBV18 and TRBJ2-5, the complete variable domain is NAGVMQNPRHLVRRRGQEARLRCSPMKGHSHVYWYRQLPEEGLKFMVYLQKENIIDESGMPKERFSAEFPKEGPSILRIQQVVRGDSAAYFCASSLVAGGQETQYFGPGTRLLVL.

The rearrangement uses TRBV6-1 and TRBJ1-5; 10 bases agree with TRBD1. The CDR3 covers 17 residues. Looked up from germline, CDR1 is MNHNS and CDR2 is SASEGT. Losses at the gene ends were 1 base for V and 3 bases for J; bases not matched to a gene: 6. CDR3: CASSEVGTGAFNQPQHF. CDR3 DNA sequence: TGTGCCAGCAGTGAAGTAGGGACAGGGGCATTCAATCAGCCCCAGCATTTT.

The J gene is TRBJ1-2, the V gene TRBV5-4; TRBD1 matches at 10 bases. This CDR3 is built from 16 residues. From germline, CDR1 is SGHNT and CDR2 YYREEE (reference sequence). V trimming: 2 bases; J trimming: 0 bases; junction bases outside the gene matches: 4. The CDR3 spells CASSLSGTGANYGYTF. CDR3 DNA sequence: TGTGCCAGCAGCTTATCCGGGACAGGGGCTAACTATGGCTACACCTTC.

The genes are TRBV5-1 and TRBJ2-5; the match to TRBD1 covers 7 bases. CDR3 size: 15 residues. Per the germline V gene, CDR1 is SGHRS and CDR2 is YFSETQ. V trimming: 0 bases; J trimming: 4 bases; junction bases outside the gene matches: 6. In nucleotides, the CDR3 is TGCGCCAGCAGCTTGGGGGGACAGTCCGGAGAGACCCAGTACTTC. This gives the protein CASSLGGQSGETQYF.

V gene TRBV5-4 combines with J gene TRBJ1-2; D is undetermined. V lost 1 base and J 0 bases, leaving 10 bases between the germline ends. CDR1 and CDR2 (germline): SGHNT, YYREEE (reference sequence). The CDR3 extends over 15 amino acids. The CDR3 loop reads CASSLLQSTNYGYTF. The CDR3 bases are TGTGCCAGCAGCTTGTTACAGTCAACTAACTATGGCTACACCTTC.